Below, 5 T cell receptor beta chains from the same sample are listed, as sequenced in a study of T cells after posttransplantation cyclophosphamide. TCRdb's table, derived via immunoSEQ multiplex PCR, lists solely in-frame clones and lacks some. Of roughly 30,000 clones in the sample, 70% to 90% are singletons; the top ten hold about 15%. The sequencing sample was made of PBMCs. Receptors were obtained from a woman between 40 and 50 years old with a blood cancer, CMV-positive, and with a related stem cell donor.

In this sample, this clone turned up once. The chain links TRBV19 to TRBJ1-1; D unclear. CDR1 and CDR2 from the germline V gene are LNHDA and SQIVND (reference sequence). The ends were cut back, 2 bases at V and 1 base at J, with 11 bases in the middle. The CDR3 totals 15 residues. The CDR3 nucleotides are TGTGCCAGTAGTATACGGGCGGGGTCGAACACTGAAGCTTTCTTT. Protein product: CASSIRAGSNTEAFF.

V is TRBV29-1 and J is TRBJ2-3, with 9 positions matching TRBD2. The CDR3 covers 15 residues. Per the germline V gene, CDR1 is SQVTM and CDR2 is ANQGSEA. V trimming: 3 bases; J trimming: 2 bases; junction bases outside the gene matches: 6. CDR3 nucleotide sequence: TGCAGCGTTGACGCCCTAGCGGGGAACACAGATACGCAGTATTTT. As protein: CSVDALAGNTDTQYF.

The chain uses TRBV7-9 and TRBJ2-1; 7 nucleotides line up with TRBD1. This CDR3 has 13 residues. Losses at the gene ends were 5 bases for V and 6 bases for J; bases not matched to a gene: 4. Per the germline V gene, CDR1 is SEHNR and CDR2 is FQNEAQ (reference sequence). The DNA for the CDR3 is TGTGCCAGCAGCCCAGGGACAGTCAATGAGCAGTTCTTC. Its protein is CASSPGTVNEQFF.

The chain employs TRBV25-1 and TRBJ2-4; tentative D call: TRBD1 (5 bases). V lost 2 bases, J lost 0 bases, and 5 bases lay in between. Germline assignment: CDR1 MGHDK and CDR2 SYGVNS. The CDR3 consists of 14 residues. This CDR3 is CASSEQGAKNIQYF. CDR3 coding DNA: TGTGCCAGCAGTGAACAGGGAGCCAAAAACATTCAGTACTTC. The variable domain in full, with the rest retrieved from reference TRBV25-1 and TRBJ2-4, is EADIYQTPRYLVIGTGKKITLECSQTMGHDKMYWYQQDPGMELHLIHYSYGVNSTEKGDLSSESTVSRIRTEHFPLTLESARPSHTSQYLCASSEQGAKNIQYFGAGTRLSVL.

The V call is TRBV7-6, the J call TRBJ2-7; D possibly corresponds to TRBD1 (6 bases). The CDR3 is made up of 15 amino acids. Germline assignment: CDR1 SGHVS and CDR2 FNYEAQ. The V and J ends lost 5 bases and 2 bases respectively, with 16 bases between them. The CDR3 DNA reads TGTGCCAGCAGCAAATCCGGGACAATCCCCTACGAGCAGTACTTC. This encodes CASSKSGTIPYEQYF.